This T cell receptor (beta chain) is drawn from a study of identical twins. Germline V CDR1 and CDR2: SGHTA, FQGNSA. Trimming removed 5 bases from V and 5 bases from J; junction bases left unmatched: 5. There are 14 residues in the CDR3. With regard to this clonotype: Its antigen is as yet unknown.

General observations from the study: Zero-insertion analyses were open to partial confounding by invariant MAIT and iNKT cells.

Healthy Caucasian individuals made up all the donors. TCRdb re-called the 5' RACE reads through MiXCR, storing one row per CDR3 protein. The sample shows about 480,000 distinct CDR3 sequences, 13% to 15% of them seen only once. These data were likewise used in another study, on yellow fever vaccine responses in identical twins.

This receptor was taken from a woman between 18 and 29 years old in good health. Material for sequencing was CD4+ T cells sorted from blood. The rearrangement uses TRBV7-2 and TRBJ2-5; 10 bases match TRBD1. CDR3 loop: CASSRTGGYETQYF. Here the CDR3 DNA reads TGTGCCAGCAGCAGGACAGGGGGATATGAGACCCAGTACTTC.